These T cell receptor beta chains were read from a single sample in a study of OX40 agonist ivuxolimab in advanced cancers. Generated by immunoSEQ multiplex PCR, the TCRdb table keeps only in-frame clones and is missing some. The sample includes roughly 80,000 clones, 84% of them seen just once. Material: CD4+ or CD8+ T cells sorted from blood, obtained in a trial of the OX40 agonist ivuxolimab. The receptors derive from an adult with an advanced solid tumor such as melanoma, head and neck, liver or kidney cancer. Both conserved end residues are part of each CDR3. Fields, in order: D gene, J gene, V gene, clone size, CDR3 DNA, CDR3 protein. The D gene is left open where the match is weak. Size is stated for part of the rows, as once, few or many counts, or as a class when the clone is expanded.

TRBD2,TRBJ2-3,TRBV19,-,TGTGCCAGCAATAGCGGGGGGGCAACAGATACGCAGTATTTT,CASNSGGATDTQYF
-,TRBJ2-7,TRBV5-6,-,TGTGCCAGCAGCCAGCTGGCTGGGTTCTATGACTTC,CASSQLAGFYDF
-,TRBJ2-1,TRBV5-6,-,TGTGCCAGCAAGTGGGGCCGGAATGAGCAGTTCTTC,CASKWGRNEQFF
-,TRBJ1-1,TRBV7-8,-,TGTGCCAGCAGAGGTTGGAAGGGCCCTTCTGTCAATGAAGCTTTCTTT,CASRGWKGPSVNEAFF
-,TRBJ2-2,TRBV5-6,-,TGTGCCAGCAGCTTTTCCGGAACGGCCCTAATGTTAGGGGAGCTGTTTTTT,CASSFSGTALMLGELFF
-,TRBJ1-1,TRBV5-1,-,TGCGCCAGCAGCGTTGGGGCGGGGGTGAACACTGAAGCTTTCTTT,CASSVGAGVNTEAFF
-,TRBJ2-3,TRBV6-1,-,TGTGCCAGCAGTAACGGACCCTTCAGCACAGATACGCAGTATTTT,CASSNGPFSTDTQYF
TRBD2,TRBJ2-3,TRBV5-1,-,TGCGCCAGCAGCTTGGGGGCTAGCGGGGGCACAGATACGCAGTATTTT,CASSLGASGGTDTQYF
-,TRBJ2-3,TRBV30,-,TGTGCCTGGAGTGTAAGTTCCATAGCCACAGATACGCAGTATTTT,CAWSVSSIATDTQYF
-,TRBJ2-5,TRBV5-5,-,TGTGCCAGCAGCTTGGGGTTGGGGCAAGAGACCCAGTACTTC,CASSLGLGQETQYF
-,TRBJ1-5,TRBV6-1,-,TGTGCCAGCAGTAGCGACAGGAATCAGCCCCAGCATTTT,CASSSDRNQPQHF
-,TRBJ1-2,TRBV2,-,TGTGCCAGCAGTCCCGAGTCAAACTATGGCTACACCTTC,CASSPESNYGYTF
-,TRBJ1-6,TRBV5-1,-,TGCGCCAGCAGCCCAGTCGGGGCAGGGGTTGGTTCACCCCTCCACTTT,CASSPVGAGVGSPLHF
-,TRBJ1-1,TRBV5-1,-,TGCGCCAGCAGCTTGGATTGGGGGGCTACTGAAGCTTTCTTT,CASSLDWGATEAFF
TRBD1,TRBJ1-2,TRBV28,few,TGTGCCAGCAGTTTATATACAGGGGGCGATGGCTACACCTTC,CASSLYTGGDGYTF
-,TRBJ1-6,TRBV19,-,TGTGCCAGTAGTATAGCCCCCCGTTCACCCCTCCACTTT,CASSIAPRSPLHF
TRBD2,TRBJ2-5,TRBV4-1,-,TGCGCCAGCAGCCAACCGGGGAGAGAGGCCGGGGGGGCCCAGTACTTC,CASSQPGREAGGAQYF
-,TRBJ2-5,TRBV5-1,-,TGCGCCAGCAGCTTATCCGGCAGGGTGGAGACCCAGTACTTC,CASSLSGRVETQYF
TRBD2,TRBJ2-3,TRBV7-8,-,TGTGCCAGCAGCTTGGGACTAGCGGGGCGCACAGATACGCAGTATTTT,CASSLGLAGRTDTQYF
TRBD1,TRBJ1-6,TRBV4-3,-,TGCGCCAGCAGCCAAGGCCCCTACAGGGGGACCTATAATTCACCCCTCCACTTT,CASSQGPYRGTYNSPLHF
-,TRBJ2-1,TRBV29-1,-,TGCAGCGGGGATGGTGCTGGGGGTGAGCAGTTCTTC,CSGDGAGGEQFF
-,TRBJ2-7,TRBV10-3,-,TGTGCCATCAGTGAAGGGGACGAGCAGTACTTC,CAISEGDEQYF
TRBD1,TRBJ1-3,TRBV7-6,-,TGTGCCAGCAGCTTAGCTCCGGGACAGGGGGTTTTTGGAAACACCATATATTTT,CASSLAPGQGVFGNTIYF
-,TRBJ2-7,TRBV23-1,-,TGCGCCAGCAGTCAATCATGGGGGGCCATCTACGAGCAGTACTTC,CASSQSWGAIYEQYF
-,TRBJ1-2,TRBV28,-,TGTGCCAGCAGTCCCCTGACCGATGGCTACACCTTC,CASSPLTDGYTF
-,TRBJ1-4,TRBV4-1,once,TGCGCCAGCAGCCTGTCGTCCCGATTGGGTCCCGGGAATGAAAAACTGTTTTTT,CASSLSSRLGPGNEKLFF
-,TRBJ2-5,TRBV19,-,TGTGCCAGTAGTATTGGAACTACCCCAGAGACCCAGTACTTC,CASSIGTTPETQYF